These 15 T cell receptor beta chains came from one sample sequenced in a study of T cells after yellow fever vaccination. Each CDR3 protein is one row after TCRdb ran MiXCR on the 5' RACE reads. The sample holds 500,000 to 650,000 distinct CDR3 sequences, approximately 13% seen once. The source material was PBMCs, sampled on the day of the yellow fever booster vaccination. The receptor set was obtained from a young man who received the YFV17D yellow fever vaccine.

This clonotype has just a few counts. The V and J genes are TRBV9 and TRBJ1-1; D is undetermined. CDR1 and CDR2 from the germline V gene are SGDLS and YYNGEE. The CDR3 sequence is 14 residues long. Deletions cut 2 bases from V and 0 bases from J, with 8 bases between. The CDR3 reads CASSVGSMNTEAFF. CDR3 sequence (DNA): TGTGCCAGCAGCGTCGGGAGCATGAACACTGAAGCTTTCTTT.

In its sample, this clonotype was seen a few times. This chain uses TRBV5-1 with TRBJ2-5; 10 bases map to TRBD1. From germline, CDR1 is SGHRS and CDR2 YFSETQ. Losses at the gene ends were 4 bases for V and 1 base for J; bases not matched to a gene: 4. The CDR3 is 15 amino acids. This chain's CDR3 is CASSKGTGVQETQYF. DNA for the CDR3: TGCGCCAGCAGCAAAGGGACAGGGGTCCAAGAGACCCAGTACTTC. The entire variable domain, with the rest obtained from reference TRBV5-1 and TRBJ2-5, is as follows: KAGVTQTPRYLIKTRGQQVTLSCSPISGHRSVSWYQQTPGQGLQFLFEYFSETQRNKGNFPGRFSGRQFSNSRSEMNVSTLELGDSALYLCASSKGTGVQETQYFGPGTRLLVL.

The J gene is TRBJ2-2, the V gene TRBV5-1; TRBD2 matches 10 bases. V dropped 6 bases and J dropped 5; count of bases not matched to a gene: 10. The germline CDR1 and CDR2 sequences are SGHRS and YFSETQ. The CDR3 has 16 residues. The CDR3 reads CASTPSSAGGTGELFF. In DNA, the CDR3 is TGCGCCAGCACCCCCTCTTCAGCGGGAGGGACCGGGGAGCTGTTTTTT.

The V gene is TRBV20-1, the J gene TRBJ2-1; the match to TRBD2 covers 7 bases. The germline V gene has CDR1 DFQATT and CDR2 SNEGSKA (reference sequence). V was clipped by 3 bases and J by 5 bases; unmatched bases: 10. The CDR3 consists of 15 residues. CDR3 loop: CSASSGGLVNNEQFF. The CDR3 DNA is TGCAGTGCTAGCTCGGGGGGTCTTGTTAACAATGAGCAGTTCTTC.

DNA of the CDR3: TGTGCCAGCAGTTACAGGACAGGGGTAGCTTTCTTT. Amino acids: CASSYRTGVAFF. The gene calls are TRBV6-5 and TRBJ1-1; 9 bases align to TRBD1. This CDR3 spans 12 amino acids. V gave up 2 bases and J gave up 10 bases; unmatched junction bases: 2. CDR1 and CDR2 from the germline V gene are MNHEY and SVGAGI.

The chain combines TRBV20-1 with TRBJ2-1; D is possibly TRBD2 (7 bases). CDR1 DFQATT and CDR2 SNEGSKA come from the germline V gene (reference sequence). The CDR3 sequence is 17 residues long. The V gene lost 1 base and the J gene lost 2 bases, with 18 bases spanning the gap. The CDR3: CSARGEGGTWTYNEQFF. CDR3 DNA sequence: TGCAGTGCTAGAGGGGAGGGGGGGACATGGACCTACAATGAGCAGTTCTTC.

This clonotype has ten or more counts. The chain is built from TRBV5-1 and TRBJ2-5; TRBD2 is a possible D gene (6 bases). Germline values: CDR1 SGHRS, CDR2 YFSETQ. The CDR3 contains 15 residues. Trimming left V 8 bases short and J 4 bases short, with 21 bases between. The CDR3 loop reads CASRTLTAGRETQYF. The CDR3 coding sequence is TGCGCCAGTAGGACACTTACCGCCGGGAGAGAGACCCAGTACTTC.

The chain couples TRBV5-5 to TRBJ2-1, with D unclear. Looked up from germline, CDR1 is SGHKS and CDR2 is YYEKEE (reference sequence). CDR3 length: 12 residues. The V and J ends lost 6 bases and 7 bases respectively, with 11 bases between them. The CDR3 reads CASTLLGNEQFF. In nucleotides, the CDR3 is TGTGCCAGCACCCTCCTGGGGAATGAGCAGTTCTTC.

This clonotype came up a few times. The rearrangement links TRBV6-5 to TRBJ1-4; tentatively, D is TRBD1 (5 bases). Trimming took 0 bases from V and 4 from J, leaving 18 bases between them. Per the germline V gene, CDR1 is MNHEY and CDR2 is SVGAGI. This CDR3 region has 18 residues. CDR3 sequence: CASSYSSVGLVGNEKLFF. The CDR3 nucleotides are TGTGCCAGCAGTTACTCGAGCGTGGGGCTGGTCGGTAATGAAAAACTGTTTTTT.

V usage is TRBV7-9 and J usage is TRBJ1-2; D is uncertain. V shed 5 bases and J shed 5 bases, with 15 bases lying between them. This CDR3 has 14 amino acids. Germline V gene lookup returns CDR1 SEHNR and CDR2 FQNEAQ (reference sequence). The CDR3 sequence: CASSPDGLRYGYTF. CDR3 in DNA: TGTGCCAGCAGCCCCGACGGTCTGCGGTATGGCTACACCTTC.

This clonotype was observed at least ten times. The rearrangement uses TRBV28 and TRBJ2-5; D remains unclear. CDR1 and CDR2 from the germline V gene are MDHEN and SYDVKM. CDR3 length equals 12 residues. The ends were cut back, 7 bases at V and 4 bases at J, with 10 bases in the middle. CDR3 protein: CASTEPGETQYF. In DNA form, the CDR3 reads TGTGCCAGCACCGAACCCGGAGAGACCCAGTACTTC. Based on the CDR3 plus reference TRBV28 and TRBJ2-5, the full variable domain is DVKVTQSSRYLVKRTGEKVFLECVQDMDHENMFWYRQDPGLGLRLIYFSYDVKMKEKGDIPEGYSVSREKKERFSLILESASTNQTSMYLCASTEPGETQYFGPGTRLLVL.

In its sample, this clonotype was seen once. The J gene is TRBJ2-3, the V gene TRBV18; D is possibly TRBD1 (5 bases). V lost 6 bases, J lost 1 base, and 11 bases lay in between. The CDR3 runs 14 residues. CDR1 KGHSH and CDR2 LQKENI come from the germline V gene. CDR3 nucleotides: TGTGCCAGCTCCTCCGACAGTGGCACAGATACGCAGTATTTT. Translating it yields CASSSDSGTDTQYF. Full variable domain (outside the CDR3, taken from reference TRBV18 and TRBJ2-3): NAGVMQNPRHLVRRRGQEARLRCSPMKGHSHVYWYRQLPEEGLKFMVYLQKENIIDESGMPKERFSAEFPKEGPSILRIQQVVRGDSAAYFCASSSDSGTDTQYFGPGTRLTVL.

The table lists this clonotype with a few counts. V gene TRBV4-3 combines with J gene TRBJ1-6; a weak D match, TRBD1 (6 bases). V shed 0 bases and J shed 7 bases, with 13 bases lying between them. Germline-derived CDR1 and CDR2 are LGHNA and YSLEER. This CDR3 region has 16 residues. CDR3 nucleotides: TGCGCCAGCAGCCAAGATGTGCAGGGGAGCAATTCACCCCTCCACTTT. Translation gives CASSQDVQGSNSPLHF.

The sample holds a few counts of this clonotype. The V call is TRBV19, the J call TRBJ2-3; 9 bases are a match to TRBD1. This CDR3 is 13 amino acids long. After removal of 7 bases from V and 4 bases from J, the junction contained 3 bases not matched to a gene. Germline loops: CDR1 LNHDA, CDR2 SQIVND (reference sequence). In DNA form, the CDR3 reads TGTGCCAGTATGGACAGGGGAGCAGATACGCAGTATTTT. Translating gives CASMDRGADTQYF.

In its sample, this clonotype was seen a few times. V is TRBV7-2 and J is TRBJ2-1; D could derive from TRBD1 or TRBD2 (6 bases each). Deletions cut 8 bases from V and 3 bases from J, with 11 bases between. CDR1 is SGHTA, CDR2 FQGNSA, per germline. The CDR3 extends over 13 amino acids. CDR3 in amino acids: CASEKGGYNEQFF. DNA of the CDR3: TGTGCCAGCGAAAAGGGGGGCTACAATGAGCAGTTCTTC.